The rows below give T cell receptor beta chains drawn from one sample of a study of blood T cell repertoires in COVID-19. Sequenced by immunoSEQ multiplex PCR; TCRdb stores in-frame clones only, minus some. The table shows some 120,000 clones, with roughly four fifths occurring only once. What was sequenced was peripheral blood. The receptors come from a human donor in a cohort sampled during active COVID-19. The CDR3 runs from the conserved cysteine through the conserved F or W. Each record gives: D gene, V gene, J gene, clone size, CDR3 protein, CDR3 DNA. The D gene is left open where the match is weak. The size of a clone is reported for some rows only, either as once, few or many, or as a class for expanded clones.

TRBD1,TRBV10-1,TRBJ1-2,-,CASSGDRASGYTF,TGCGCCAGCAGCGGAGACAGGGCGTCCGGCTACACCTTC
-,TRBV12-3/TRBV12-4,TRBJ2-2,-,CASRGGAGELFF,TGTGCCAGCAGAGGCGGGGCCGGGGAGCTGTTTTTT
TRBD2,TRBV7-6,TRBJ2-1,-,CASSMSGGAASEQFF,TGTGCCAGCAGCATGAGCGGGGGGGCAGCGAGTGAGCAGTTCTTC
-,TRBV3-1/TRBV3-2,TRBJ1-1,-,CASSRGGSDTEAFF,TGTGCCAGCAGCCGAGGGGGTTCGGACACTGAAGCTTTCTTT
TRBD2,TRBV28,TRBJ2-5,-,CASGVAGGRKETQYF,TGTGCCAGCGGGGTAGCGGGGGGGCGGAAGGAGACCCAGTACTTC
-,TRBV6-1,TRBJ2-2,-,CASREGGQMNTGELFF,TGTGCCAGCAGGGAAGGAGGACAGATGAACACCGGGGAGCTGTTTTTT
-,TRBV3-1/TRBV3-2,TRBJ2-2,-,CASSHTRAGPANTGELFF,TGTGCCAGCAGCCACACCCGAGCAGGCCCAGCGAACACCGGGGAGCTGTTTTTT
-,TRBV4-1,TRBJ2-5,-,CASSLLGLLQETQYF,TGCGCCAGCAGCCTGCTCGGACTCCTCCAAGAGACCCAGTACTTC
-,TRBV7-6,TRBJ2-7,once,CASSLGGDYEQYF,TGTGCCAGCAGCTTGGGAGGAGACTACGAGCAGTACTTC
-,TRBV7-2,TRBJ2-2,-,CASSLFRGLGTGELFF,TGTGCCAGCAGCTTATTCCGGGGGTTAGGGACCGGGGAGCTGTTTTTT
TRBD1,TRBV9,TRBJ1-5,few,CASSDGQAGNQPQHF,TGTGCCAGCAGCGACGGACAGGCCGGCAATCAGCCCCAGCATTTT
-,TRBV30,TRBJ2-5,-,CAWRGRANQETQYF,TGTGCCTGGAGAGGCAGGGCTAACCAAGAGACCCAGTACTTC
-,TRBV5-6,TRBJ2-5,-,CASSLTTPQETQYF,TGTGCCAGCAGCCTGACTACACCTCAAGAGACCCAGTACTTC
-,TRBV5-1,TRBJ2-3,once,CASSLGRVGEVTDTQYF,TGCGCCAGCAGCTTGGGTAGGGTAGGGGAAGTTACAGATACGCAGTATTTT
TRBD1,TRBV18,TRBJ1-2,-,CASSPPRPEGAGYGYTF,TGTGCCAGCTCACCACCGAGGCCCGAGGGGGCGGGCTATGGCTACACCTTC
-,TRBV4-1,TRBJ2-5,-,CASSQGVTRVAFLETQYF,TGCGCCAGCAGCCAAGGGGTCACCAGGGTGGCCTTTTTAGAGACCCAGTACTTC
-,TRBV7-9,TRBJ1-1,-,CASSPRGGRDTEAFF,TGTGCCAGCAGCCCACGAGGGGGTAGGGACACTGAAGCTTTCTTT
-,TRBV6-6,TRBJ1-5,-,CASSYPDSGQPQHF,TGTGCCAGCAGTTACCCGGACAGCGGTCAGCCCCAGCATTTT
-,TRBV20-1,TRBJ1-2,once,CSASIGFSEAGYTF,TGCAGTGCTAGTATAGGCTTTTCGGAGGCTGGCTACACCTTC
-,TRBV7-9,TRBJ2-3,-,CASRSGSSTDTQYF,TGTGCCAGCAGATCAGGGTCTAGCACAGATACGCAGTATTTT
-,TRBV4-1,TRBJ1-2,-,CASSGHYRDYYGYTF,TGCGCCAGCAGCGGACACTACAGGGATTACTATGGCTACACCTTC
TRBD1,TRBV28,TRBJ1-4,once,CASSFSGTGNEKLFF,TGTGCCAGCAGTTTTTCCGGGACAGGGAATGAAAAACTGTTTTTT
-,TRBV5-1,TRBJ2-5,few,CASSLDGQGFQETQYF,TGCGCCAGCAGCTTGGACGGGCAGGGATTCCAAGAGACCCAGTACTTC
TRBD2,TRBV18,TRBJ2-3,-,CASSSAGLVLDTQYF,TGTGCCAGCTCATCAGCCGGACTAGTTCTAGATACGCAGTATTTT
-,TRBV10-3,TRBJ2-7,-,CAITTGPPSYEQYF,TGTGCCATCACTACAGGACCTCCCTCCTACGAGCAGTACTTC
-,TRBV24-1,TRBJ2-2,-,CATRTGETNTGELFF,TGTGCCACCAGGACAGGAGAAACGAACACCGGGGAGCTGTTTTTT
TRBD1,TRBV14,TRBJ2-3,-,CASSRDRDTDTQYF,TGTGCCAGCAGCCGGGACAGGGATACAGATACGCAGTATTTT
-,TRBV7-2,TRBJ1-4,-,CASSLEGEKLFF,TGTGCCAGCAGCTTAGAGGGGGAAAAACTGTTTTTT
-,TRBV6-2/TRBV6-3,TRBJ1-4,-,CASSDVNYEKLFF,TGTGCCAGCAGCGATGTAAACTATGAAAAACTGTTTTTT
TRBD1,TRBV10-3,TRBJ2-7,once,CAIAPGQGPYEQYF,TGTGCCATCGCACCGGGACAGGGCCCCTACGAGCAGTACTTC
-,TRBV12-5,TRBJ2-5,-,CASGAGTPRQETQYF,TGTGCTAGTGGTGCTGGGACACCGCGCCAAGAGACCCAGTACTTC
-,TRBV9,TRBJ2-1,-,CASSVDSSRSSYNEQFF,TGTGCCAGCAGCGTAGACTCCTCTAGGAGCTCCTACAATGAGCAGTTCTTC
TRBD1,TRBV4-2,TRBJ1-4,-,CASSQAGQARVEKLFF,TGTGCCAGCAGCCAAGCGGGACAGGCCCGGGTAGAAAAACTGTTTTTT
-,TRBV4-2,TRBJ2-3,-,CASSEGLHSTDTQYF,TGTGCCAGCAGCGAAGGACTACATAGCACAGATACGCAGTATTTT
-,TRBV6-2/TRBV6-3,TRBJ1-6,-,CASTPAGVNSPLHF,TGTGCCAGCACCCCCGCCGGGGTTAATTCACCCCTCCACTTT
-,TRBV3-1/TRBV3-2,TRBJ1-1,-,CASSDLEGTEAFF,TGTGCCAGCAGCGATCTGGAGGGCACTGAAGCTTTCTTT
TRBD1,TRBV6-6,TRBJ1-2,-,CASSGRTGAPYGYTF,TGTGCCAGCAGTGGCCGGACAGGGGCCCCCTATGGCTACACCTTC
-,TRBV18,TRBJ2-5,-,CASSPRSSETQYF,TGTGCCAGCTCACCGCGATCATCGGAGACCCAGTACTTC
TRBD1,TRBV7-9,TRBJ1-1,once,CASSLNQGAAFF,TGTGCCAGCAGCTTGAACCAGGGGGCGGCTTTCTTT
-,TRBV6-5,TRBJ1-6,-,CASSYLGQSNSPLHF,TGTGCCAGCAGTTACCTGGGACAATCTAATTCACCCCTCCACTTT
-,TRBV19,TRBJ2-3,-,CASSAGQTNTDTQYF,TGTGCCAGTAGTGCGGGACAGACCAACACAGATACGCAGTATTTT
-,TRBV13,TRBJ2-1,-,CASSLDHQTGSEQFF,TGTGCCAGCAGCTTAGATCACCAGACTGGGAGTGAGCAGTTCTTC
TRBD1,TRBV16,TRBJ1-6,few,CASSQLAGTGNSPLHF,TGTGCCAGCAGCCAATTAGCCGGGACAGGGAATTCACCCCTCCACTTT
-,TRBV6-5,TRBJ2-7,many,CASSSGGVPYF,TGTGCCAGCAGCTCCGGGGGAGTTCCGTACTTC
TRBD1,TRBV6-6,TRBJ1-5,-,CASSYSGQGEQPQHF,TGTGCCAGCAGTTACTCGGGACAGGGCGAACAGCCCCAGCATTTT
-,TRBV19,TRBJ1-5,-,CASSGQMDSNQPQHF,TGTGCCAGTAGCGGACAGATGGATAGCAATCAGCCCCAGCATTTT
TRBD2,TRBV6-5,TRBJ2-3,-,CASSYSPRGAPDTQYF,TGTGCCAGCAGTTACTCTCCGCGGGGGGCCCCAGATACGCAGTATTTT
TRBD1,TRBV15,TRBJ1-5,-,CATMGQGNQPQHF,TGTGCCACCATGGGACAGGGCAATCAGCCCCAGCATTTT
TRBD2,TRBV5-1,TRBJ2-5,-,CASEAYSGGAGETQYF,TGCGCCAGCGAGGCCTATAGCGGGGGGGCCGGAGAGACCCAGTACTTC